This TCR beta chain appears in the sequencing data of a study of blood T cells in healthy people across ages. General study results and limits: Estimated diversity across one million T cells was deemed an underestimate.

This clonotype was detected ten times or more. Its specificity is unknown. Germline CDR1 reads SGHRS; CDR2 reads YFSETQ. This CDR3 is built from 17 residues. V was clipped by 3 bases and J by 0 bases; unmatched bases: 10. Primers used in a second PCR of about 7 to 12 cycles were a sample-barcoded 5' primer and a J-beta primer mix. Carrying 12 random nucleotides, a template-switch adaptor labeled each individual cDNA molecule. TCRdb ran MiXCR on the 5' RACE reads and lists one entry per CDR3 protein. This table has about 670,000 distinct CDR3 sequences, about 50% appearing once. This chain joins TRBV5-1 and TRBJ2-3; 7 nucleotides line up with TRBD2. Sample: blood. This clonotype was sampled from a woman older than 75 in good health. The DNA for the CDR3 is TGCGCCAGCAGCTCTCTTTGGGCTAGCGGAAGCACAGATACGCAGTATTTT. This encodes CASSSLWASGSTDTQYF.